This T cell receptor beta chain derives from a study of OX40 agonist ivuxolimab in advanced cancers. Assay used: immunoSEQ multiplex PCR; TCRdb lists only in-frame clones, some missing. The sample lists tens of thousands of clones, over 70% occurring once. Study-wide results and limits: With doses of 0.1 to 3.0 mg/kg, CD4+ and CD8+ blood T cells had undergone clonal expansion by week 6. Antigen specificity of clonally expanded peripheral T cells was not established. CD4+ T cells averaged fewer expanded clones than CD8+ T cells.

As concerns this clone: What it binds is not known.

The length of the CDR3 is 11 residues. The germline V gene encodes CDR1 GTSNPN and CDR2 SVGIG (reference sequence). Trimming left V 3 bases short and J 11 bases short, with 13 bases between. Sequencing was performed on CD4+ or CD8+ T cells sorted from blood, taken in a trial of the OX40 agonist ivuxolimab. This clonotype originated in an adult with an advanced solid tumor such as melanoma, head and neck, liver or kidney cancer. This sequence joins TRBV30 and TRBJ1-1, with unresolved D. CDR3 nucleotide sequence: TGTGCCTGGAGCCCGGAAGTTGACGCTTTCTTT. This gives the protein CAWSPEVDAFF.